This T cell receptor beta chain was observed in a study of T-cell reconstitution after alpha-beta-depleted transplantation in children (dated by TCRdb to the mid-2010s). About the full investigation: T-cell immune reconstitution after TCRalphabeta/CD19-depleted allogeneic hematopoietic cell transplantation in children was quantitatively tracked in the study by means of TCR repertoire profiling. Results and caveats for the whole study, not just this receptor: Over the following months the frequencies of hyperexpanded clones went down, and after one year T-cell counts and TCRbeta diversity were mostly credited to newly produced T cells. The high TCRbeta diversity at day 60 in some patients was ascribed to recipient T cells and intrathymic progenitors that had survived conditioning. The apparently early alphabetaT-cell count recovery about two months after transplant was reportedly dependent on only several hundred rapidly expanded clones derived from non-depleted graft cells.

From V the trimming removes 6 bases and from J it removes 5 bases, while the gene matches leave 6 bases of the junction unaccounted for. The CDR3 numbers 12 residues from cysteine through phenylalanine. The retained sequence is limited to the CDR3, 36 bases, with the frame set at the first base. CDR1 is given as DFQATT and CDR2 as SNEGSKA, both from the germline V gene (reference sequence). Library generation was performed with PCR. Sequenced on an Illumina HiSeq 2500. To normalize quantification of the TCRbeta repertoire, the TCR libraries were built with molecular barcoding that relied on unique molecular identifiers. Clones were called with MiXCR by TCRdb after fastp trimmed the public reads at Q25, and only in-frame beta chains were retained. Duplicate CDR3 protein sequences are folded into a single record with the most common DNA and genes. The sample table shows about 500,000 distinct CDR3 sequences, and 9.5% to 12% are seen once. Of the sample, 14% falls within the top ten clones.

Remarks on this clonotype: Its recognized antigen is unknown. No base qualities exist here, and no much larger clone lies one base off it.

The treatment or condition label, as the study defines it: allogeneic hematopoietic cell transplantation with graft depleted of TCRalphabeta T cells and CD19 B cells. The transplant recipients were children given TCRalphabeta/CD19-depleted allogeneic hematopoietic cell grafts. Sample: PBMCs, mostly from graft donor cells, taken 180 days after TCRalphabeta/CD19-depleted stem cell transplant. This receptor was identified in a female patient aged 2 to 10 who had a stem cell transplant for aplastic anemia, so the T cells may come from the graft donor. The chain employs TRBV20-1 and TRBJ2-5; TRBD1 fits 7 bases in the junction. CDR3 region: CSAPGQRETQYF. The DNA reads TGCAGTGCACCGGGACAGCGGGAGACCCAGTACTTC.